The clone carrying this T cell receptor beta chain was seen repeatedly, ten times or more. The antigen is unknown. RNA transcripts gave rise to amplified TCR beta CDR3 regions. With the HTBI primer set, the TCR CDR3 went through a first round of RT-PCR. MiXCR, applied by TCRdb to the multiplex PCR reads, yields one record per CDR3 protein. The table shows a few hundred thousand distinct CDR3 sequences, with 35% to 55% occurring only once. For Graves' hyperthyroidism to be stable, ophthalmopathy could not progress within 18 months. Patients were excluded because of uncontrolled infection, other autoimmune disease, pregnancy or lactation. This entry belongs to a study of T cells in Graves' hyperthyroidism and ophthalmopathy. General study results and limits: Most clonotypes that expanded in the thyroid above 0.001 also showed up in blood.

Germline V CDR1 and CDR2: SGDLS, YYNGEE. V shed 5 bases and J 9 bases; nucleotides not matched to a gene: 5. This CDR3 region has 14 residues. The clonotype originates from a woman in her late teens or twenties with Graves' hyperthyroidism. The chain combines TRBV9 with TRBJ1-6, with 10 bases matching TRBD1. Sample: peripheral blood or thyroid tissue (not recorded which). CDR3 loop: CASRTGTGVSPLHF. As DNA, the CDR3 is TGTGCCAGCAGAACCGGGACAGGGGTTTCACCCCTCCACTTT.